This TCR beta chain was obtained from a study of glioma-infiltrating T cells after dendritic cell vaccination. On the study more broadly: Patients received three intradermal dendritic cell vaccine injections at biweekly intervals. Study-level findings and limits: The cohort had few patients with full blood and tumor sets.

Time point meaning: after dendritic cell vaccination, including at tumor progression/relapse. Turning to this clone: What it recognizes is unknown.

CDR3 length: 15 residues. The germline CDR1 and CDR2 sequences are SGHNT and YENEEA. V lost 2 bases, J lost 9 bases, and 18 bases lay in between. TCRdb keeps only in-frame clones here, not all; method: immunoSEQ multiplex PCR. The sample holds more than 95,000 clones, around 90% seen once. The rearrangement joins TRBV11-3 to TRBJ2-3, with D hard to call. Material: blood, obtained after dendritic cell vaccination. This receptor was obtained from a human donor with glioblastoma. The CDR3 spells CASSLMWQAPVTQYF. The CDR3 DNA follows: TGTGCCAGCAGCTTAATGTGGCAGGCCCCAGTGACGCAGTATTTT. Using reference TRBV11-3 and TRBJ2-3 for the parts outside the CDR3, the full variable domain is EAGVVQSPRYKIIEKKQPVAFWCNPISGHNTLYWYLQNLGQGPELLIRYENEEAVDDSQLPKDRFSAERLKGVDSTLKIQPAELGDSAVYLCASSLMWQAPVTQYFGPGTRLTVL.